The sequence of this T cell receptor (beta chain) was determined in a study of cytomegalovirus exposure and HLA in healthy donors. Across the study: T cells numbering around 180 million yielded 100 million to 120 million unique TCR beta sequences in an earlier analysis.

A note on this clone: Its target is unknown.

The CDR3 runs 15 residues. V was clipped by 5 bases and J by 5 bases, with 18 bases between them. Germline V gives CDR1 MDHEN, CDR2 SYDVKM. Overall study findings and caveats: Apparent HLA restriction characterized most CMV-associated TCR beta chains in a later analysis. In presence/absence analyses, roughly uniform sequencing depth across donors was assumed.

The primer mix had 60 Vbeta and 13 Jbeta primers. TCRdb's table, derived via immunoSEQ multiplex PCR, lists solely in-frame clones and lacks some. The sample consists of about 150,000 clones, over 75% of them appearing once. The receptor comes from a man aged 45-65 years in good health and CMV-seropositive. This sequence joins TRBV28 and TRBJ1-1; D is uncertain. Sequenced sample: PBMCs. The CDR3 DNA is TGTGCCAGCAGTACCCGGAGAGTGCGTGGTACTGAAGCTTTCTTT. Amino acid sequence: CASSTRRVRGTEAFF.